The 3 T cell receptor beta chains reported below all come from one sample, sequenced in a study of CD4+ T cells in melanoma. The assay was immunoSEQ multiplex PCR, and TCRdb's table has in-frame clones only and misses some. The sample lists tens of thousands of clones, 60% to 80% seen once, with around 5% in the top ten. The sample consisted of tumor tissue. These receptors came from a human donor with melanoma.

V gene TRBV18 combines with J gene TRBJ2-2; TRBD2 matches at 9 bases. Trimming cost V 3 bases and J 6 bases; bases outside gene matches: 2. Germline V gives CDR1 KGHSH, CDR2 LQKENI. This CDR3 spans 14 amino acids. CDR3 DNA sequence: TGTGCCAGCTCACCCCGGACTAGCGCCGGGGAGCTGTTTTTT. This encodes CASSPRTSAGELFF.

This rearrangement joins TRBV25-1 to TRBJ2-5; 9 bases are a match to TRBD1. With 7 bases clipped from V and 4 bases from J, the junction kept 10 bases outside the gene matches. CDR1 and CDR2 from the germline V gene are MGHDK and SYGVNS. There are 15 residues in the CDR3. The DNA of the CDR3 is TGTGCCAGCACTCAGGGACAGGGAACCCCAGAGACCCAGTACTTC. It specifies CASTQGQGTPETQYF.

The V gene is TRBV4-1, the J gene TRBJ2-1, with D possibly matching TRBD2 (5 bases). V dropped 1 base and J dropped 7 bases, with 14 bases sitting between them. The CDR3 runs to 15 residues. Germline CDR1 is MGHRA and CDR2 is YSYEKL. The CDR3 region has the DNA TGCGCCAGCAGCCAAGCTCCCAGCGGTTGGAATGAGCAGTTCTTC. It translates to CASSQAPSGWNEQFF.